A selection of T cell receptor beta chains follows, all from one sample in a study of cytomegalovirus exposure and HLA in healthy donors. The table came from immunoSEQ multiplex PCR; TCRdb's copy has only in-frame clones and leaves some out. The sample includes about 220,000 clones, around four fifths of them seen just once. The sequenced sample consisted of PBMCs. The origin of the receptors is a woman in her thirties in good health and CMV-seropositive. CDR3s include the opening cysteine and the closing phenylalanine or tryptophan. The order of the fields is J gene, clone size, V gene, D gene, CDR3 length, CDR3 DNA, CDR3 protein. A D gene is named only where the DNA matches it firmly. Size is omitted from some rows. Given values are once, few, many or a class for expanded clones.

>TRBJ2-1|NA|TRBV11-3|NA|15
TGTGCCAGCAGCTTAAACAGGGCGCAGATCAATGAGCAGTTCTTC
CASSLNRAQINEQFF
>TRBJ1-2|once|TRBV10-3|TRBD1|17
TGTGCCATCAGTGAGTCGTCAGGCATGACAGGGGGAGGAGGCTACACCTTC
CAISESSGMTGGGGYTF
>TRBJ2-7|few|TRBV5-1|NA|11
TGCGCCAGCAGCGTCTCCTACGAGCAGTACTTC
CASSVSYEQYF
>TRBJ2-7|NA|TRBV4-1|NA|15
TGCGCCAGCAGCCAAGACTTAAGGGCTACCTACGAGCAGTACTTC
CASSQDLRATYEQYF
>TRBJ1-1|NA|TRBV30|NA|13
TGTGCCTGGAGTAGAATTCGTAGCACTGAAGCTTTCTTT
CAWSRIRSTEAFF
>TRBJ1-1|NA|TRBV30|TRBD1|13
TGTGCCGGAGAGAGAGGGGGCTGGACTGAAGCTTTCTTT
CAGERGGWTEAFF
>TRBJ1-2|NA|TRBV9|NA|15
TGTGCCAGCAGCGTAGAAGCCGGGCCAAGGGATGGCTACACCTTC
CASSVEAGPRDGYTF
>TRBJ2-7|NA|TRBV30|TRBD1|18
TGTGCCTGGAGCGGGACAGGGTTCAACCAACTTCCTACCTACGAGCAGTACTTC
CAWSGTGFNQLPTYEQYF
>TRBJ1-1|NA|TRBV10-1|NA|13
TGCGCCAGCAGTCCCACACAGAACACTGAAGCTTTCTTT
CASSPTQNTEAFF
>TRBJ2-7|NA|TRBV2|NA|13
TGTGCCAGCAGTGAAGGAGGGGCAGGCGAGCAGTACTTC
CASSEGGAGEQYF
>TRBJ1-1|NA|TRBV2|TRBD1|14
TGTGCCAGCAGAAAGACAGGGACGGTTAATGAAGCTTTCTTT
CASRKTGTVNEAFF
>TRBJ2-4|NA|TRBV28|NA|14
TGTGCCAGCAGTTATAGGGATGGCAAAAACATTCAGTACTTC
CASSYRDGKNIQYF
>TRBJ1-1|NA|TRBV11-3|NA|13
TGTGCCAGCAGCTCGGGGACGGGGCAAGAAGCTTTCTTT
CASSSGTGQEAFF
>TRBJ2-6|NA|TRBV5-6|NA|14
TGTGCCAGCAGCCCACGGTGGGGCCGCTACGTCCTGACTTTC
CASSPRWGRYVLTF
>TRBJ1-5|NA|TRBV9|TRBD1|16
TGTGCCAGCAGCGCGGGGGGACAGGGAAGCAATCAGCCCCAGCATTTT
CASSAGGQGSNQPQHF
>TRBJ1-5|few|TRBV4-1|NA|17
TGCGCCAGCAGCCAAGCCGTCCCAGGGATCGGCAATCAGCCCCAGCATTTT
CASSQAVPGIGNQPQHF
>TRBJ2-7|NA|TRBV18|NA|15
TGTGCCAGCTCACCCAACGTGGGATCCTCCTACGAGCAGTACTTC
CASSPNVGSSYEQYF
>TRBJ1-2|NA|TRBV29-1|NA|15
TGCAGCGTTGAAGTGGGAGTCGGTGGGGTAAATGGCTACACCTTC
CSVEVGVGGVNGYTF
>TRBJ2-1|NA|TRBV7-6|TRBD1|14
TGTGCCAGCGCCCCCCCGGGACAGGGCAATGAGCAGTTCTTC
CASAPPGQGNEQFF
>TRBJ1-1|NA|TRBV6-6|TRBD1|14
TGTGCCAGCAGTTACGAACCAGGGGGCACTGAAGCTTTCTTT
CASSYEPGGTEAFF
>TRBJ1-2|NA|TRBV29-1|NA|13
TGCAGCGTGGTGGGGGGGAAAAGCTATGGCTACACCTTC
CSVVGGKSYGYTF
>TRBJ2-7|NA|TRBV5-1|NA|14
TGCGCCAGCAGCTTATCCGGGACAACCTACGAGCAGTACTTC
CASSLSGTTYEQYF
>TRBJ2-7|NA|TRBV2|NA|14
TGTGCCAGCAGTGTATCGAAGGGGGCCTACGAGCAGTACTTC
CASSVSKGAYEQYF
>TRBJ1-3|NA|TRBV6-1|NA|16
TGTGCCAGCAGTGAATGGGGATATAGCTCTGGAAACACCATATATTTT
CASSEWGYSSGNTIYF
>TRBJ2-7|NA|TRBV6-5|TRBD1|15
TGTGCCACCCTCGGAGGCGGGACAGGTTCCTACGAGCAGTACTTC
CATLGGGTGSYEQYF
>TRBJ2-1|once|TRBV6-5|NA|14
TGTGCCAGCAAAAGCATAGTGGCCCACAATGAGCAGTTCTTC
CASKSIVAHNEQFF
>TRBJ2-7|NA|TRBV7-6|TRBD2|15
TGTGCCAGCAGCGCTAACGCGGGACTAGCCTACGAGCAGTACTTC
CASSANAGLAYEQYF
>TRBJ2-1|NA|TRBV28|TRBD2|16
TGTGCCAGCCACTATAGTAGCGGGAGGAACGTCGATGAGCAGTTCTTC
CASHYSSGRNVDEQFF
>TRBJ1-4|few|TRBV9|TRBD1|15
TGTGCCAGCAGCGCCTGGACAGGCCCTAATGAAAAACTGTTTTTT
CASSAWTGPNEKLFF
>TRBJ2-7|NA|TRBV5-1|NA|14
TGCGCCAGCAGCCCGGACAGCTTCACCTACGAGCAGTACTTC
CASSPDSFTYEQYF
>TRBJ2-3|NA|TRBV5-1|NA|14
TGCGCCAGCAGCTTGGATGTCAGCACAGATACGCAGTATTTT
CASSLDVSTDTQYF
>TRBJ2-7|NA|TRBV25-1|TRBD1|15
TGTGCCAGCAGCCCATTGACAGGGCGGGTCTACGAGCAGTACTTC
CASSPLTGRVYEQYF
>TRBJ1-2|NA|TRBV2|NA|12
TGTGCCAGCAGTGAAGACCGGTATGGCTACACCTTC
CASSEDRYGYTF
>TRBJ2-4|NA|TRBV5-6|TRBD1|14
TGTGCCAGCAGCTTGGATCACAGGGGGAACATTCAGTACTTC
CASSLDHRGNIQYF
>TRBJ2-7|NA|TRBV2|NA|13
TGTGCCAGCAGTGAGGGGGACACTTACGAGCAGTACTTC
CASSEGDTYEQYF
>TRBJ1-2|NA|TRBV10-3|NA|13
TGTGCCATCAGTATCAGGGGTGACTATGGCTACACCTTC
CAISIRGDYGYTF
>TRBJ2-7|NA|TRBV7-2|TRBD2|15
TGTGCCAGCAGCTTAGACAGCGGGAAGAGCTACGAGCAGTACTTC
CASSLDSGKSYEQYF
>TRBJ2-7|NA|TRBV28|TRBD1|14
TGTGCCAGCAGTTTCCGACAGGGAAGGAACGAGCAGTACTTC
CASSFRQGRNEQYF
>TRBJ2-1|NA|TRBV6-5|TRBD2|13
TGTGCCAGCGCCCCGGGACTAAACAATGAGCAGTTCTTC
CASAPGLNNEQFF
>TRBJ2-1|NA|TRBV6-1|NA|13
TGTGCCAGCAGTGACCCACAGGGCGATGAGCAGTTCTTC
CASSDPQGDEQFF
>TRBJ1-1|NA|TRBV27|NA|14
TGTGCCAGCAGCCCAGGACGGATGAACACTGAAGCTTTCTTT
CASSPGRMNTEAFF
>TRBJ1-5|NA|TRBV2|NA|14
TGTGCCAGCAGCCCGGAGATCAGCAATCAGCCCCAGCATTTT
CASSPEISNQPQHF
>TRBJ2-5|NA|TRBV29-1|NA|10
TGCAGCGTTGACGACGAGGCCCAGTACTTC
CSVDDEAQYF